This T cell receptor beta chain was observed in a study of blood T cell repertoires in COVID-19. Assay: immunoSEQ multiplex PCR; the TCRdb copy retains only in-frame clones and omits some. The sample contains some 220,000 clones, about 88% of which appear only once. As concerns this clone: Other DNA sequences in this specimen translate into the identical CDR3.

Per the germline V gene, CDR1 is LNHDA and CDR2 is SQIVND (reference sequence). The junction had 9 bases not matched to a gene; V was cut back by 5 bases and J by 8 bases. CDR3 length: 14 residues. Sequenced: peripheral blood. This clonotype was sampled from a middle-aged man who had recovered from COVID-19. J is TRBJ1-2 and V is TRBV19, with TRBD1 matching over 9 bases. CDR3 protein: CASSPGQGSGGYTF. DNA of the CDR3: TGTGCCAGTAGTCCGGGACAGGGATCGGGCGGCTACACCTTC.